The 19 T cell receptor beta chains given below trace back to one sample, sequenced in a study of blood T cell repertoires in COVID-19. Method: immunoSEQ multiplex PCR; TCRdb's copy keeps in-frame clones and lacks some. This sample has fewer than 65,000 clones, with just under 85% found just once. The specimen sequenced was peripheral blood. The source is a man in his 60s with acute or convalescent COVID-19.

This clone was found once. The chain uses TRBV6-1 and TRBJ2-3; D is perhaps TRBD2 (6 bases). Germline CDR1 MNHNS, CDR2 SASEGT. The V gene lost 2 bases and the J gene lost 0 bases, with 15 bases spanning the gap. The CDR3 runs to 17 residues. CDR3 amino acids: CASSEPRRGRSTDTQYF. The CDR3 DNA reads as TGTGCCAGCAGTGAACCAAGGAGGGGCCGGAGCACAGATACGCAGTATTTT.

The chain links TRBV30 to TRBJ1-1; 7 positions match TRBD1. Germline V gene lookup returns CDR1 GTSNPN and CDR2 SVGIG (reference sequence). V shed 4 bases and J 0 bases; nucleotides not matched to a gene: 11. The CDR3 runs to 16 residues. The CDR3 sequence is CAWTERQGLMNTEAFF. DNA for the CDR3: TGTGCCTGGACCGAGAGACAGGGACTCATGAACACTGAAGCTTTCTTT. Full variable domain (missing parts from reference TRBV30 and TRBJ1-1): SQTIHQWPATLVQPVGSPLSLECTVEGTSNPNLYWYRQAAGRGLQLLFYSVGIGQISSEVPQNLSASRPQDRQFILSSKKLLLSDSGFYLCAWTERQGLMNTEAFFGQGTRLTVV.

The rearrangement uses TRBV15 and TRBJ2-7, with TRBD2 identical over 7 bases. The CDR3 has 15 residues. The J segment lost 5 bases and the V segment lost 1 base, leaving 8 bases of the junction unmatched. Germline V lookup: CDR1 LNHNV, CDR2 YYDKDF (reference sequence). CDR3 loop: CATSRGALAFNEQYF. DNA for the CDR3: TGTGCCACCAGCAGAGGGGCACTAGCGTTTAACGAGCAGTACTTC.

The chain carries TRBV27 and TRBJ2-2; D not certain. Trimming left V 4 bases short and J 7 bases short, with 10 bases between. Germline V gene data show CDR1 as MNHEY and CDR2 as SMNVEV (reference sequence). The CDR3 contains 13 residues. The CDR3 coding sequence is TGTGCCAGCAGTTGGTACGGAGACGGGGAGCTGTTTTTT. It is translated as CASSWYGDGELFF.

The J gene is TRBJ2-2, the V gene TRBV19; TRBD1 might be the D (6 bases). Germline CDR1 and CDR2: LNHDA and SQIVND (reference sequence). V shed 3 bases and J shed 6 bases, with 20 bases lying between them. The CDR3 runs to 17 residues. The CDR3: CASSMTTQGAGAGELFF. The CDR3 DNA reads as TGTGCCAGTAGTATGACTACACAGGGTGCTGGGGCCGGGGAGCTGTTTTTT.

The CDR3 spells CASSLGQGASNYGYTF. The DNA of the CDR3 is TGTGCCAGCAGTTTGGGACAGGGGGCTTCTAACTATGGCTACACCTTC. The V gene is TRBV2, the J gene TRBJ1-2; 12 nucleotides line up with TRBD1. V was pared by 5 bases and J by 0 bases, with 4 bases of the junction left unmatched. Looked up from germline, CDR1 is SNHLY and CDR2 is FYNNEI. CDR3 size: 16 residues.

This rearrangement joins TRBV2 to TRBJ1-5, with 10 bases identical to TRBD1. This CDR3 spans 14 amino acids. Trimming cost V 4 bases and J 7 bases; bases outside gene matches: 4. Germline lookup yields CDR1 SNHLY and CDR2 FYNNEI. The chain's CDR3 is CASSADRGQQPQHF. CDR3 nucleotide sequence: TGTGCCAGCAGTGCCGACAGGGGGCAACAGCCCCAGCATTTT. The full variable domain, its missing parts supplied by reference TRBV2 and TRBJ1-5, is EPEVTQTPSHQVTQMGQEVILRCVPISNHLYFYWYRQILGQKVEFLVSFYNNEISEKSEIFDDQFSVERPDGSNFTLKIRSTKLEDSAMYFCASSADRGQQPQHFGDGTRLSIL.

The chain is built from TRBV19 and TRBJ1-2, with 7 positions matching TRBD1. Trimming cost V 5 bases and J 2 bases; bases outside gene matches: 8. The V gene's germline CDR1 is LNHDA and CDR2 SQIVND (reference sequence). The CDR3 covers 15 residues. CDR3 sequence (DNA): TGTGCCAGTAGTGGAGAGAGACAGGGAAACTATGGCTACACCTTC. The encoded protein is CASSGERQGNYGYTF.

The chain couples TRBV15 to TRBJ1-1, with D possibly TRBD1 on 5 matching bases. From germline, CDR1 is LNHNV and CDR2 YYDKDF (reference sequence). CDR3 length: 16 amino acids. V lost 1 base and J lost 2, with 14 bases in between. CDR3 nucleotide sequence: TGTGCCACCAGCAGAGGTAGGGGCACCACTAACACTGAAGCTTTCTTT. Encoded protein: CATSRGRGTTNTEAFF.

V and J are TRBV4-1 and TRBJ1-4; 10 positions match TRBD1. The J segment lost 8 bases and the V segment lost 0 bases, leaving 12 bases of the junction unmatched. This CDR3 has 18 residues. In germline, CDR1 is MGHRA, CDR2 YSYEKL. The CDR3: CASSQDGYRDRGGEKLFF. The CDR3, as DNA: TGCGCCAGCAGCCAAGATGGCTACCGGGACAGGGGCGGAGAAAAACTGTTTTTT.

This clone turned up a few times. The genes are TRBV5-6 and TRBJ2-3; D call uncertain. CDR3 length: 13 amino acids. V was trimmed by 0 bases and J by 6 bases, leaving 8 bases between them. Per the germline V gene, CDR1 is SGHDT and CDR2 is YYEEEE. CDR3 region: CASSLGLGDTQYF. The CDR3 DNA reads TGTGCCAGCAGCTTGGGCCTCGGGGATACGCAGTATTTT.

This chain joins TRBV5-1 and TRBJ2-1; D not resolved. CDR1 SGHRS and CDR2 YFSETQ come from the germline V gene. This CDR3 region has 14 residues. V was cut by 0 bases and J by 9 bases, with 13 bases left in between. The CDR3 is CASSLGTDSGEQFF. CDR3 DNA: TGCGCCAGCAGCTTGGGCACTGACTCTGGTGAGCAGTTCTTC.

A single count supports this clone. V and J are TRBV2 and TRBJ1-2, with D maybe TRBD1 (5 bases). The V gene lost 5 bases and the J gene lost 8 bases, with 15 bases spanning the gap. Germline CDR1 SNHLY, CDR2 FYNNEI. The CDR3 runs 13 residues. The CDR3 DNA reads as TGTGCCAGCAGTTTCGGGACTTCGGCGGGCTACACCTTC. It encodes CASSFGTSAGYTF.

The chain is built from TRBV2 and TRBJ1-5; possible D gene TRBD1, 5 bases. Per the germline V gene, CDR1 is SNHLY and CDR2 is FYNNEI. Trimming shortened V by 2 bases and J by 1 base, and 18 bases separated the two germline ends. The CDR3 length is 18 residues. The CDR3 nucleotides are TGTGCCAGCAGTGAATCCTTTGTAGGGGAAAGAAGCAATCAGCCCCAGCATTTT. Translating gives CASSESFVGERSNQPQHF.

CDR3 region: CASSPAGPRYADTQYF. The DNA for the CDR3 is TGCGCCAGCAGCCCGGCGGGGCCCCGGTACGCAGATACGCAGTATTTT. V gene TRBV5-1 combines with J gene TRBJ2-3, with D perhaps matching TRBD2 (6 bases). In germline, CDR1 is SGHRS, CDR2 YFSETQ. The CDR3 length is 16 residues. V was pared by 4 bases and J by 4 bases, with 19 bases between.

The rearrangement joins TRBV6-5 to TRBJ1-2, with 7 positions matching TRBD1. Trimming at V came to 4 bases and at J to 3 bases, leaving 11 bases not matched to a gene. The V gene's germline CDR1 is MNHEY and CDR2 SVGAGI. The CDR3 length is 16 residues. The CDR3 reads CASSSTSSTGHYGYTF. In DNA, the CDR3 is TGTGCCAGCAGTTCCACAAGCTCGACAGGGCACTATGGCTACACCTTC.

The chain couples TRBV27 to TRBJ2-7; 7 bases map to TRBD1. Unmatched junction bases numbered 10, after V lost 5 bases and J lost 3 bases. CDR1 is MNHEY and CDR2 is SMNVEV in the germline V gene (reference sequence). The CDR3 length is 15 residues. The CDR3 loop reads CASSPPSTGNYEQYF. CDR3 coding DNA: TGTGCCAGCAGTCCTCCATCGACAGGGAACTACGAGCAGTACTTC.

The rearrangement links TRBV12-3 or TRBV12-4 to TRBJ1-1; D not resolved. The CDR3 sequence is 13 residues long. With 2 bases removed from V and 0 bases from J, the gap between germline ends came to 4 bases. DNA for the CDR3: TGTGCCAGCAGTTTAATATTGAACACTGAAGCTTTCTTT. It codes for CASSLILNTEAFF.

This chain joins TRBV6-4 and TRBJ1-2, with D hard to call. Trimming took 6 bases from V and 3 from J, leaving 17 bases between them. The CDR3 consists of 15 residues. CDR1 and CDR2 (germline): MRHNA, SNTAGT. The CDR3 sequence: CASSPGGSPHYGYTF. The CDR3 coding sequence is TGTGCCAGCAGCCCGGGAGGCTCGCCCCACTATGGCTACACCTTC.